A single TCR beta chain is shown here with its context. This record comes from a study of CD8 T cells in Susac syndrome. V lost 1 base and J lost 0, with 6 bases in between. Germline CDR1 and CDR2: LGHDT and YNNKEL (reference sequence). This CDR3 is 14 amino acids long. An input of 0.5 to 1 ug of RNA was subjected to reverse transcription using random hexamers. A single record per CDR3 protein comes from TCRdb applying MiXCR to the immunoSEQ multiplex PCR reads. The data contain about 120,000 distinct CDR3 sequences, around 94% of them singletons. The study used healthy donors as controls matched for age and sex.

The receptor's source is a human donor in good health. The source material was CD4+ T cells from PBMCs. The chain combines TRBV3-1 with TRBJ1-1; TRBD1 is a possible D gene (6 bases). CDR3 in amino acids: CASSQGTVNTEAFF. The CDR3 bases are TGTGCCAGCAGCCAAGGGACAGTGAACACTGAAGCTTTCTTT.